These 10 T cell receptor beta chains share one sample of origin, sequenced in a study of blood T cell repertoires in COVID-19. TCRdb's table, derived via immunoSEQ multiplex PCR, lists solely in-frame clones and lacks some. The sample lists 85,000 to 130,000 clones; roughly 92% were seen once. Material for sequencing was peripheral blood. The receptors were gathered from a man aged 65 to 85 with acute or convalescent COVID-19.

This rearrangement joins TRBV19 to TRBJ2-7; 10 nucleotides align to TRBD1. After removal of 4 bases from V and 3 bases from J, the junction contained 9 bases not matched to a gene. The V gene's germline CDR1 is LNHDA and CDR2 SQIVND (reference sequence). The CDR3 totals 16 residues. The CDR3 DNA follows: TGTGCCAGTAGTAGGTTTCCGGGACAGGGGTTCTACGAGCAGTACTTC. The encoded protein is CASSRFPGQGFYEQYF. Using reference TRBV19 and TRBJ2-7 for the parts outside the CDR3, the full variable domain is DGGITQSPKYLFRKEGQNVTLSCEQNLNHDAMYWYRQDPGQGLRLIYYSQIVNDFQKGDIAEGYSVSREKKESFPLTVTSAQKNPTAFYLCASSRFPGQGFYEQYFGPGTRLTVT.

The V and J genes are TRBV2 and TRBJ2-3; 10 nucleotides agree with TRBD1. CDR3 size: 20 residues. V lost 5 bases to trimming and J lost 2 bases; unmatched junction nucleotides: 19. Germline V lookup: CDR1 SNHLY, CDR2 FYNNEI. CDR3 DNA: TGTGCCAGCAGTCGTCGACCTGACAGGGGGCAACCCCGCTCCACAGATACGCAGTATTTT. Amino acid sequence: CASSRRPDRGQPRSTDTQYF.

The rearrangement joins TRBV6-2 or TRBV6-3 to TRBJ1-4, with 9 bases matching TRBD1. CDR1 is MNHEY and CDR2 is SVGEGT in the germline V gene. After removal of 4 bases from V and 7 bases from J, the junction contained 7 bases not matched to a gene. This CDR3 contains 15 residues. The DNA for the CDR3 is TGTGCCAGCAGTTTCGGACAGGGGTGGACTGAAAAACTGTTTTTT. Encoded protein: CASSFGQGWTEKLFF.

The chain employs TRBV18 and TRBJ2-5, with a weak D call TRBD2 (5 bases). CDR1 and CDR2 (germline): KGHSH, LQKENI. V lost 6 bases to trimming and J lost 2 bases, with 16 bases between them. This CDR3 has 15 amino acids. The CDR3 DNA follows: TGTGCCAGCTCCCTAAGCAGCTCGGGGCAAGAGACCCAGTACTTC. Protein: CASSLSSSGQETQYF.

This clone appeared a single time. The rearrangement joins TRBV6-1 to TRBJ2-1; 10 bases are shared with TRBD2. Germline CDR1 is MNHNS and CDR2 is SASEGT. The CDR3 contains 17 residues. With V trimmed by 3 bases and J by 1 base, 6 bases remained unmatched. The CDR3 here is CASSEGSGGSSYNEQFF. DNA for the CDR3: TGTGCCAGCAGTGAGGGTAGCGGGGGGTCTTCCTACAATGAGCAGTTCTTC.

The chain links TRBV7-9 to TRBJ1-5; D gene unclear. CDR3 size: 12 residues. Germline V CDR1 and CDR2: SEHNR, FQNEAQ (reference sequence). With 1 base removed from V and 6 bases from J, the gap between germline ends came to 4 bases. The CDR3 region has the DNA TGTGCCAGCAGCTTAGAGAGTCAGCCCCAGCATTTT. Its translation: CASSLESQPQHF.

The rearrangement joins TRBV20-1 to TRBJ2-7, with TRBD2 matching over 8 bases. Trimming removed 6 bases from V and 2 bases from J; junction bases left unmatched: 6. Germline V gives CDR1 DFQATT, CDR2 SNEGSKA (reference sequence). The CDR3 extends over 13 amino acids. The CDR3 here is CSASTSGAYEQYF. As DNA, the CDR3 is TGCAGTGCCAGTACTAGCGGAGCCTACGAGCAGTACTTC.

This clone turned up a few times. The V and J genes are TRBV6-6 and TRBJ1-2, with D maybe TRBD1 (6 bases). In germline, CDR1 is MNHNY, CDR2 SVGAGI (reference sequence). This CDR3 contains 12 residues. The ends were cut back, 5 bases at V and 13 bases at J, with 17 bases in the middle. The CDR3 sequence is CASSKSGARGTF. The CDR3, as DNA: TGTGCCAGCAGTAAATCAGGGGCCCGCGGCACCTTC.

The V gene is TRBV23-1, the J gene TRBJ2-7, with TRBD2 identical over 14 bases. TRBV23-1 is recorded as an ORF, its role being uncertain. CDR3 size: 22 residues. J was trimmed by 4 bases and V by 0 bases; bases with no gene match: 20. The DNA for the CDR3 is TGCGCCAGCAGTCAATCGTTTACACTTCCGCAGTGGACTAGCGGGAGGCCTTACGAGCAGTACTTC. Translated, it gives CASSQSFTLPQWTSGRPYEQYF.

The V gene is TRBV7-3, the J gene TRBJ2-1, with 7 positions matching TRBD2. Losses at the gene ends were 1 base for V and 3 bases for J; bases not matched to a gene: 3. The CDR3 has 15 residues. CDR1 is SGHTA and CDR2 is FQGTGA in the germline V gene. CDR3 coding DNA: TGTGCCAGCAGCTTAAGCGGGACTAACTACAATGAGCAGTTCTTC. Protein product: CASSLSGTNYNEQFF.